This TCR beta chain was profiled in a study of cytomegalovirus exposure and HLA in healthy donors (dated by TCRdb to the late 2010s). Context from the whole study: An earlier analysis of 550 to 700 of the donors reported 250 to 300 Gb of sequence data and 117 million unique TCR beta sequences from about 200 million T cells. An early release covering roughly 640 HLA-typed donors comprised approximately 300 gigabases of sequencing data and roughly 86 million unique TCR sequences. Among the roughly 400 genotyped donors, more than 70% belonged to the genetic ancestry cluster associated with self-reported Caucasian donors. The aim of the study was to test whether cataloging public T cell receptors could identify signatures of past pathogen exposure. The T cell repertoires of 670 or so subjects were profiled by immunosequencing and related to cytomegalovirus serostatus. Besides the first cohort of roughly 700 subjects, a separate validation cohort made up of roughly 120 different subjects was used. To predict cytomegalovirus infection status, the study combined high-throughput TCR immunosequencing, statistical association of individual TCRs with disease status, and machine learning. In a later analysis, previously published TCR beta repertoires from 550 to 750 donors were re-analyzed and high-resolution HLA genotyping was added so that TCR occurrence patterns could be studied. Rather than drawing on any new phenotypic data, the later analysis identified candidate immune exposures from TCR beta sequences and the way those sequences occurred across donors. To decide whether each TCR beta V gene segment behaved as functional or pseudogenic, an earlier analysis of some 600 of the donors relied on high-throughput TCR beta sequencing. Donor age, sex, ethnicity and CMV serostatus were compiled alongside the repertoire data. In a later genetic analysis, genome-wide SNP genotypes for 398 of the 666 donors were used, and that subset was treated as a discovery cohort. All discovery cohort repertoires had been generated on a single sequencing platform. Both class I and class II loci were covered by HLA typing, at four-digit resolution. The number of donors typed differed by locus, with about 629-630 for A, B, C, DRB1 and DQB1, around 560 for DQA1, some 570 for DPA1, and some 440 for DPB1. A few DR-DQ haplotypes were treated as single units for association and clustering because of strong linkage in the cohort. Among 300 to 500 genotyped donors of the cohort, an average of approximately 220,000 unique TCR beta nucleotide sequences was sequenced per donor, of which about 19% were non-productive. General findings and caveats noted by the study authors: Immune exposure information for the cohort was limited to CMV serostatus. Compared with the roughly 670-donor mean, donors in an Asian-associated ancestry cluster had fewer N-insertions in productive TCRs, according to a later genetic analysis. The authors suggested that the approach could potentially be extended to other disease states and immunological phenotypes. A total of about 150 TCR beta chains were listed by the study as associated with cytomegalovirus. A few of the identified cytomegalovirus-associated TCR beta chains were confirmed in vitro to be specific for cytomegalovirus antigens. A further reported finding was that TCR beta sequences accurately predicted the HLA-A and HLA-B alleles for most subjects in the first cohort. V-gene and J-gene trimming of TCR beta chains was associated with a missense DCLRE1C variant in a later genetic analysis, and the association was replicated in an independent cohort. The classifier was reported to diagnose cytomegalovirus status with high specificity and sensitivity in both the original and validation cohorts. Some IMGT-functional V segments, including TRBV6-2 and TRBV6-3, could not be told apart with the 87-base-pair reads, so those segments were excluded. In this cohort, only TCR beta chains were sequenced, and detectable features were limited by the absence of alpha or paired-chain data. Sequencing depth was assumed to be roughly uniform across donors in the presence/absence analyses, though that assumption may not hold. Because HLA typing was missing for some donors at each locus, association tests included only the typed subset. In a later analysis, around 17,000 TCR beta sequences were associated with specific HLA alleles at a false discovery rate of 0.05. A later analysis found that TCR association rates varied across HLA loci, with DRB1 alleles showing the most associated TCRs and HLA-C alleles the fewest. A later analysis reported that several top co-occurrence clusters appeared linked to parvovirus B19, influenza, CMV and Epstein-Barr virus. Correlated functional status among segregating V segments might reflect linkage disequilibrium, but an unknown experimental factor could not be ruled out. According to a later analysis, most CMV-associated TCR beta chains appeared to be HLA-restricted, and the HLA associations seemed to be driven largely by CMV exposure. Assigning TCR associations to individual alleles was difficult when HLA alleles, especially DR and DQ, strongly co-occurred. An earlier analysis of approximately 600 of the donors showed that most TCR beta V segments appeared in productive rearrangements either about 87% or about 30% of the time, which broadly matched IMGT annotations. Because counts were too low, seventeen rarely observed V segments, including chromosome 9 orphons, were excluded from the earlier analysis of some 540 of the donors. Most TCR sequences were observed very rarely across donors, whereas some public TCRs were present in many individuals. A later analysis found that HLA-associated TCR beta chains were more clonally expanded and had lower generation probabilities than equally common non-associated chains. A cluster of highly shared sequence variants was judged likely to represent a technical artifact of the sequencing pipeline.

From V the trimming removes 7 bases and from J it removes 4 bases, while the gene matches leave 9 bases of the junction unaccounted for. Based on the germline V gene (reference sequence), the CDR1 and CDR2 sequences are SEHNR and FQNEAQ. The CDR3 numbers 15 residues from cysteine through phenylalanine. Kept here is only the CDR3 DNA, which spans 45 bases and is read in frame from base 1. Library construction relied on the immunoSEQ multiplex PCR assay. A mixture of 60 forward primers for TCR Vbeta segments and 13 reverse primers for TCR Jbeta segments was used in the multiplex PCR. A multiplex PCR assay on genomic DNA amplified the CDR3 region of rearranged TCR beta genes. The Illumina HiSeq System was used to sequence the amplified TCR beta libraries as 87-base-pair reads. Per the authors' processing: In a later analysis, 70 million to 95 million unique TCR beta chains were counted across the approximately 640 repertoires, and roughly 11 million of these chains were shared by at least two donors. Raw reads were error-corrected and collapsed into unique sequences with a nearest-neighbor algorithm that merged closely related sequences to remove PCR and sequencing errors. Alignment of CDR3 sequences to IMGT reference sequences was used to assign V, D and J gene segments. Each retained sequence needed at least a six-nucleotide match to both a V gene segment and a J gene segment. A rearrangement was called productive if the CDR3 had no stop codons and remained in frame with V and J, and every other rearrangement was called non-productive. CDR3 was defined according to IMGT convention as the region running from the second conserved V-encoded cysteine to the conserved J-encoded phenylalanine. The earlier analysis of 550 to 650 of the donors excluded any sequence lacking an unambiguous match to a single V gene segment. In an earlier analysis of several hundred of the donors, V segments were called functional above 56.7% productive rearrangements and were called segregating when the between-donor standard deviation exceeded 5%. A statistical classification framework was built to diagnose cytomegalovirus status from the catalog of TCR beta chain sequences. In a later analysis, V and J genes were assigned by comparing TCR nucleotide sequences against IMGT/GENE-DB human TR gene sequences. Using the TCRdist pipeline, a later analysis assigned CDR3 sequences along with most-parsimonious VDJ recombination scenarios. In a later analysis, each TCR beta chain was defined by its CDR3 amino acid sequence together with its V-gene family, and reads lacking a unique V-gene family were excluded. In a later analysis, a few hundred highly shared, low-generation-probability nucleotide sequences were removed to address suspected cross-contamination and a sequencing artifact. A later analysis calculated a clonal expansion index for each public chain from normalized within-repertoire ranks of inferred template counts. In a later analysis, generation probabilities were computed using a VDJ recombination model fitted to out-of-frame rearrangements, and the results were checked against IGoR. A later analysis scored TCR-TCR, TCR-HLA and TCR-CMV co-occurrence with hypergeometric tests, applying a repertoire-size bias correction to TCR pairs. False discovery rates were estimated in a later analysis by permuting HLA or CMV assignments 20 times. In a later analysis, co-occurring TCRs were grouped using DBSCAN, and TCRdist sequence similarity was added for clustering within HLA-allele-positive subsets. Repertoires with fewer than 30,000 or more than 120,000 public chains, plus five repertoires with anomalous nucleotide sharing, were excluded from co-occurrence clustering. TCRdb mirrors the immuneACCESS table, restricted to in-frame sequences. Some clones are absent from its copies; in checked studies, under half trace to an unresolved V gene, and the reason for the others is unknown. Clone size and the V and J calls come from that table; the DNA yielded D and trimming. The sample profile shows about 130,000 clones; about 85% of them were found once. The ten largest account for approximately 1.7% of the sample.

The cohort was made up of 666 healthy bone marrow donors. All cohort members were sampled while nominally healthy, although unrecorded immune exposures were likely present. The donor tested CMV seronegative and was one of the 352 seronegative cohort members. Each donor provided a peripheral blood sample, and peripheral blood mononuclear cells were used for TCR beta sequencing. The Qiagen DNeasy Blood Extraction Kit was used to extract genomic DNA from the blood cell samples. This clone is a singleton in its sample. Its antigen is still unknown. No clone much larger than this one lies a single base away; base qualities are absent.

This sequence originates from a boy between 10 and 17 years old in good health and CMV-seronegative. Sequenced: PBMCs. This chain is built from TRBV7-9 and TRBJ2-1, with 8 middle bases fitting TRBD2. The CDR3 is CASTPLAALYNEQFF. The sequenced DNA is TGTGCCAGCACCCCACTAGCGGCTTTATACAATGAGCAGTTCTTC.